The 27 T cell receptor beta chains listed next were all sequenced from one sample in a study of blood T cell repertoires in COVID-19. Here immunoSEQ multiplex PCR was the method, and the copy in TCRdb shows in-frame clones only, minus some. Of about 210,000 clones listed, approximately 82% were seen once; the top ten hold 7% to 10%. What was sequenced was peripheral blood. These receptors came from a woman in her forties or fifties with acute or convalescent COVID-19.

On this clone itself: This CDR3 is also generated by other DNA sequences in the sample. Written as DNA, the CDR3 is TGTGCCAGCAGCGTAGAGCCGACCAGGGGTTACGAGCAGTACTTC. Translation gives CASSVEPTRGYEQYF. The J gene is TRBJ2-7, the V gene TRBV9; a possible D gene is TRBD1 (6 bases). The germline gives CDR1 SGDLS, CDR2 YYNGEE. This CDR3 comprises 15 residues. Trimming stripped 0 bases from V and 4 bases from J, with 14 bases between.

J is TRBJ2-2 and V is TRBV10-1; 13 nucleotides line up with TRBD2. Losses at the gene ends were 7 bases for V and 7 bases for J; bases not matched to a gene: 9. The CDR3 is 16 amino acids. Per germline, CDR1 WNHNN and CDR2 SYGVQD (reference sequence). CDR3 nucleotides: TGCGCCAGCACCGAAACCTGGACTAGCGGGGGCGGGGAGCTGTTTTTT. Its translation is CASTETWTSGGGELFF.

The V gene is TRBV19, the J gene TRBJ2-1, with 12 positions matching TRBD2. The CDR3 is 11 residues long. The germline V gene has CDR1 LNHDA and CDR2 SQIVND (reference sequence). With 5 bases clipped from V and 14 bases from J, the junction kept 1 base outside the gene matches. CDR3 sequence reads: CASSASGREFF. The CDR3 nucleotides are TGTGCCAGTAGTGCTAGCGGGAGGGAGTTCTTC.

The chain is built from TRBV10-3 and TRBJ1-6; D is ambiguous. Per germline, CDR1 ENHRY and CDR2 SYGVKD. The ends were cut back, 10 bases at V and 5 bases at J, with 12 bases in the middle. The CDR3 length is 13 residues. The CDR3 loop reads CANGPNHNSPLHF. The CDR3 coding sequence is TGTGCCAATGGCCCCAATCATAATTCACCCCTCCACTTT.

The chain employs TRBV6-4 and TRBJ1-1, with 10 bases lining up with TRBD1. CDR1 and CDR2 (germline): MRHNA, SNTAGT. The CDR3 covers 18 residues. Losses at the gene ends were 0 bases for V and 0 bases for J; bases not matched to a gene: 7. DNA of the CDR3: TGTGCCAGCAGTGACTCAGGGGACAGGGGATTTATGAACACTGAAGCTTTCTTT. It translates to CASSDSGDRGFMNTEAFF.

This rearrangement joins TRBV27 to TRBJ2-7; 8 nucleotides line up with TRBD1. From germline, CDR1 is MNHEY and CDR2 SMNVEV (reference sequence). Trimming at V came to 5 bases and at J to 4 bases, leaving 10 bases not matched to a gene. The CDR3 spans 15 residues. The CDR3 nucleotides are TGTGCCAGCAGTCCCCGCCGGACAGGGTTTTACGAGCAGTACTTC. This codes for CASSPRRTGFYEQYF.

V usage is TRBV30 and J usage is TRBJ2-6; TRBD1 aligns across 8 bases. The V segment lost 5 bases and the J segment 0 bases; nucleotides outside the gene matches: 12. The CDR3 covers 18 residues. CDR1 and CDR2 from the germline V gene are GTSNPN and SVGIG (reference sequence). CDR3 amino acids: CAWGLKTGVSSGANVLTF. The CDR3 DNA reads as TGTGCCTGGGGTTTAAAGACAGGGGTAAGCTCTGGGGCCAACGTCCTGACTTTC. Full variable domain (missing parts from reference TRBV30 and TRBJ2-6): SQTIHQWPATLVQPVGSPLSLECTVEGTSNPNLYWYRQAAGRGLQLLFYSVGIGQISSEVPQNLSASRPQDRQFILSSKKLLLSDSGFYLCAWGLKTGVSSGANVLTFGAGSRLTVL.

The CDR3 protein is CASSGDRNNQPQHF. CDR3 DNA sequence: TGCGCCAGCAGTGGCGACAGAAACAATCAGCCCCAGCATTTT. The J gene is TRBJ1-5, the V gene TRBV10-2, with a tentative D call TRBD1 (5 bases). Trimming removed 4 bases at V and 3 bases at J, with 10 bases between. Germline V lookup: CDR1 WSHSY, CDR2 SAAADI. CDR3 length equals 14 residues.

V usage is TRBV6-6 and J usage is TRBJ2-3, with TRBD2 identical over 15 bases. V was clipped by 5 bases and J by 6 bases; unmatched bases: 12. From germline, CDR1 is MNHNY and CDR2 SVGAGI (reference sequence). The CDR3 spans 18 residues. In nucleotides, the CDR3 is TGTGCCAGCAGTCCAATCGTGTACGGACTAGCGGGAGGGGATACGCAGTATTTT. It translates to CASSPIVYGLAGGDTQYF.

This clone turned up a few times. The chain carries TRBV3-1 (or the pseudogene TRBV3-2) and TRBJ2-5; 7 bases map to TRBD2. Germline CDR1 and CDR2: LGHDT and YNNKEL (reference sequence). The V and J ends lost 2 bases and 4 bases, in that order; junction bases with no gene match: 7. CDR3 size: 15 residues. The CDR3 sequence: CASSQIRGRGETQYF. The CDR3 DNA follows: TGTGCCAGCAGCCAAATTCGCGGGAGAGGAGAGACCCAGTACTTC.

The V call is TRBV19, the J call TRBJ2-1; 10 bases agree with TRBD1. Germline V gene lookup returns CDR1 LNHDA and CDR2 SQIVND (reference sequence). This CDR3 has 13 residues. The V segment lost 9 bases and the J segment 9 bases; nucleotides outside the gene matches: 8. For the CDR3, the DNA is TGTGCCAGCGAAGACAGGGGGCGGGTTGAGCAGTTCTTC. Its translation: CASEDRGRVEQFF.

The chain has TRBV6-5 and TRBJ1-6; D might be TRBD1 (5 bases). Trimming removed 0 bases from V and 10 bases from J, with 13 bases in between. Germline CDR1 MNHEY, CDR2 SVGAGI. The CDR3 spans 15 residues. CDR3 DNA: TGTGCCAGCAGTTACTCGCGGAGGGGTGACTCACCCCTCCACTTT. It translates to CASSYSRRGDSPLHF.

The V call is TRBV24-1, the J call TRBJ2-7, with TRBD2 matching 7 bases. The V and J ends lost 9 bases and 2 bases, in that order; junction bases with no gene match: 6. The length of the CDR3 is 13 residues. Germline CDR1 and CDR2: KGHDR and SFDVKD. The CDR3 protein is CATSPGTTYEQYF. The CDR3 nucleotides are TGTGCCACCTCCCCCGGGACTACCTACGAGCAGTACTTC.

This sequence joins TRBV5-4 and TRBJ2-5, with D possibly TRBD1 on 5 matching bases. This CDR3 comprises 17 residues. Germline V gives CDR1 SGHNT, CDR2 YYREEE (reference sequence). V lost 3 bases and J lost 5, with 23 bases in between. CDR3 DNA: TGTGCCAGCAGCTCGCTGACAGACCCATACCTACTTGAGACCCAGTACTTC. It codes for CASSSLTDPYLLETQYF. Variable domain in full (rest from reference TRBV5-4 and TRBJ2-5): ETGVTQSPTHLIKTRGQQVTLRCSSQSGHNTVSWYQQALGQGPQFIFQYYREEENGRGNFPPRFSGLQFPNYSSELNVNALELDDSALYLCASSSLTDPYLLETQYFGPGTRLLVL.

V and J are TRBV15 and TRBJ1-5, with 9 nucleotides matching TRBD1. Per germline, CDR1 LNHNV and CDR2 YYDKDF (reference sequence). The CDR3 consists of 14 residues. The V gene end was trimmed by 3 bases and the J gene end by 5 bases; junction bases not matched to a gene: 2. This CDR3 is CATSRGQGDQPQHF. In nucleotides, the CDR3 is TGTGCCACCAGCAGGGGACAGGGAGATCAGCCCCAGCATTTT.

This clone was detected only once. The chain couples TRBV6-2 or TRBV6-3 to TRBJ1-5, with TRBD1 as a possible D gene (6 bases). The CDR3 is 17 residues long. Trimming removed 5 bases from V and 5 bases from J, with 22 bases in between. CDR1 is MNHEY, CDR2 SVGEGT, per germline. CDR3 residues: CASSRTARGVTHQPQHF. CDR3 in DNA: TGTGCCAGCAGTCGTACCGCCAGGGGAGTTACCCATCAGCCCCAGCATTTT.

The gene calls are TRBV7-6 and TRBJ1-1, with D perhaps TRBD1 (5 bases). The CDR3 is 15 residues long. Germline CDR1 reads SGHVS; CDR2 reads FNYEAQ. V was clipped by 5 bases and J by 0 bases, with 13 bases between them. The CDR3 is CASSAGGGLNTEAFF. The CDR3 DNA sequence: TGTGCCAGCAGCGCCGGGGGAGGGTTGAACACTGAAGCTTTCTTT.

The chain combines TRBV6-1 with TRBJ2-2, with TRBD1 identical over 7 bases. Losses at the gene ends were 4 bases for V and 0 bases for J; bases not matched to a gene: 8. Germline assignment: CDR1 MNHNS and CDR2 SASEGT. The length of the CDR3 is 17 residues. CDR3 sequence reads: CASSVWDSPSNTGELFF. The CDR3 nucleotides are TGTGCCAGCAGTGTTTGGGACAGCCCTTCGAACACCGGGGAGCTGTTTTTT.

This clone has just one count. This rearrangement joins TRBV19 to TRBJ2-3; 7 nucleotides align to TRBD2. The CDR3 extends over 15 amino acids. Germline trimming cut 5 bases from V and 0 bases from J; bases unmatched to any gene: 5. Germline lookup yields CDR1 LNHDA and CDR2 SQIVND (reference sequence). The CDR3 sequence: CASSRLAISTDTQYF. The CDR3 DNA reads TGTGCCAGTAGTCGACTAGCCATTAGCACAGATACGCAGTATTTT. The full variable domain, its missing parts supplied by reference TRBV19 and TRBJ2-3, is DGGITQSPKYLFRKEGQNVTLSCEQNLNHDAMYWYRQDPGQGLRLIYYSQIVNDFQKGDIAEGYSVSREKKESFPLTVTSAQKNPTAFYLCASSRLAISTDTQYFGPGTRLTVL.

The chain carries TRBV27 and TRBJ2-7; possibly TRBD1 for D (6 bases). CDR3 size: 14 residues. Germline V CDR1 and CDR2: MNHEY, SMNVEV (reference sequence). V was pared by 5 bases and J by 4 bases, with 15 bases between. The CDR3 spells CASSLTGQNYEQYF. CDR3 nucleotide sequence: TGTGCCAGCAGTCTAACGGGACAAAATTACGAGCAGTACTTC.

The chain uses TRBV14 and TRBJ2-7; 10 bases are a match to TRBD1. CDR1 and CDR2 (germline): SGHDN, FVKESK. This CDR3 is 15 amino acids long. V dropped 3 bases and J dropped 4; count of bases not matched to a gene: 6. The DNA of the CDR3 is TGTGCCAGCAGCCAGGGGGGACAGGGGAATTACGAGCAGTACTTC. Protein: CASSQGGQGNYEQYF.

The chain joins TRBV5-4 to TRBJ2-1, with TRBD1 matching 9 bases. This CDR3 comprises 16 residues. After removal of 0 bases from V and 2 bases from J, the junction contained 3 bases not matched to a gene. The V gene's germline CDR1 is SGHNT and CDR2 YYREEE (reference sequence). The CDR3: CASSLADRGPYNEQFF. The CDR3, as DNA: TGTGCCAGCAGCTTGGCGGACAGGGGTCCCTACAATGAGCAGTTCTTC.

The chain employs TRBV5-1 and TRBJ2-7, with 14 nucleotides matching TRBD2. V gave up 3 bases and J gave up 3 bases; unmatched junction bases: 2. Germline V gene lookup returns CDR1 SGHRS and CDR2 YFSETQ. This CDR3 is 15 amino acids long. CDR3 loop: CASSWGLAGDYEQYF. The CDR3 DNA reads as TGCGCCAGCAGCTGGGGACTAGCGGGAGACTACGAGCAGTACTTC.

The chain recombines TRBV6-5 with TRBJ2-1; perhaps TRBD2 as D (5 bases). V was pared by 6 bases and J by 7 bases, with 16 bases between. Per germline, CDR1 MNHEY and CDR2 SVGAGI. CDR3 length: 14 residues. The CDR3 region has the DNA TGTGCCAGCAGGTATTTGAGAGGGTTTAATGAGCAGTTCTTC. Amino acid sequence: CASRYLRGFNEQFF.

The rearrangement joins TRBV9 to TRBJ2-7, with D possibly being TRBD1 (6 bases). V gave up 3 bases and J gave up 2 bases, with 12 bases separating them. CDR1 SGDLS and CDR2 YYNGEE come from the germline V gene. This CDR3 spans 14 amino acids. CDR3 loop: CASSAGVGAYEQYF. CDR3 DNA: TGTGCCAGCAGCGCAGGGGTGGGGGCCTACGAGCAGTACTTC.

As DNA, the CDR3 is TGTGCCAGTAGTATTTGGACAGGGGAGGCTTTCTTT. Translated, it gives CASSIWTGEAFF. The chain combines TRBV19 with TRBJ1-1, with 9 bases aligning to TRBD1. Germline V gene lookup returns CDR1 LNHDA and CDR2 SQIVND (reference sequence). The CDR3 covers 12 residues. J gave up 11 bases and V 3 bases, and 4 bases lay outside the gene matches.

This chain joins TRBV28 and TRBJ1-2; 7 bases fit TRBD1. Germline V gene sequence: CDR1 MDHEN, CDR2 SYDVKM. V shed 1 base and J 5 bases; nucleotides not matched to a gene: 7. This CDR3 spans 15 amino acids. As DNA, the CDR3 is TGTGCCAGCAGTTTATTTACAGGGGTAGCGTATGGCTACACCTTC. This encodes CASSLFTGVAYGYTF.